A single sample gave rise to the 5 T cell receptor beta chains below, sequenced in a study of blood T cell repertoires in COVID-19. The data were produced by immunoSEQ multiplex PCR, yet TCRdb's version contains in-frame clones alone and is incomplete. The table lists about 100,000 clones, roughly 88% of them singletons, with about 4.6% in the top ten. Sequencing was carried out using peripheral blood. The origin of the receptors is a human donor in a cohort sampled during active COVID-19.

The gene calls are TRBV27 and TRBJ2-7, with 7 bases fitting TRBD1. Trimming cost V 1 base and J 0 bases; bases outside gene matches: 3. This CDR3 has 15 residues. CDR1 MNHEY and CDR2 SMNVEV come from the germline V gene (reference sequence). CDR3 residues: CASSLLTGISYEQYF. The CDR3 nucleotides are TGTGCCAGCAGTTTATTGACAGGGATCTCCTACGAGCAGTACTTC.

This chain uses TRBV6-2 or TRBV6-3 with TRBJ2-2; TRBD1 agrees at 12 bases. V was pared by 6 bases and J by 6 bases, with 8 bases of the junction left unmatched. Germline CDR1 reads MNHEY; CDR2 reads SVGEGT. CDR3 length: 16 amino acids. The CDR3: CASSPPGQGAAGELFF. CDR3 nucleotides: TGTGCCAGCAGCCCACCGGGACAGGGGGCCGCCGGGGAGCTGTTTTTT.

V gene TRBV7-9 combines with J gene TRBJ2-7; 8 bases match TRBD1. The CDR3 totals 14 residues. The germline CDR1 and CDR2 sequences are SEHNR and FQNEAQ (reference sequence). With 4 bases clipped from V and 5 bases from J, the junction kept 7 bases outside the gene matches. DNA of the CDR3: TGTGCCAGCAGCTCCTGGACAGGGCCACACGAGCAGTACTTC. Translated, it gives CASSSWTGPHEQYF.

This sequence joins TRBV2 and TRBJ1-1; possibly TRBD1 for D (6 bases). Trimming took off 5 bases at V and 3 bases at J, with 13 bases between the two ends. The CDR3 is made up of 14 amino acids. CDR1 is SNHLY and CDR2 is FYNNEI in the germline V gene. CDR3 sequence (DNA): TGTGCCAGCAGTCGACAAGGGGGGGACACTGAAGCTTTCTTT. This translates into CASSRQGGDTEAFF.

The genes are TRBV6-2 or TRBV6-3 and TRBJ1-1; possible D gene TRBD1, 6 bases. The CDR3 runs 15 residues. CDR1 and CDR2 (germline): MNHEY, SVGEGT. V was trimmed by 0 bases and J by 5 bases, leaving 13 bases between them. Written as DNA, the CDR3 is TGTGCCAGCAGTTACTCCCTCAGGGGAAGGACTGAAGCTTTCTTT. Its translation is CASSYSLRGRTEAFF.